The text below deals with one TCR beta chain. This clone's antigen is unknown. Qualities for individual bases were not recorded, and no much larger clone is one base off. The CDR3 regions of human TCRbeta chains were analyzed by immunosequencing. As for the authors' bioinformatics: Repertoire TCRs were checked for matches against a reference library of SARS-CoV-2-specific TCRs that had been generated using the MIRA antigen-specificity platform. Breadth was defined as the fraction of unique TCRs that were SARS-CoV-2-associated, and depth was defined as the fraction of total T cells that were SARS-CoV-2-associated. Using the MIRA data, each spike-specific TCR was assigned both to the spike region to which the TCR was reactive and to a CD4 or CD8 class. Log10-transformed breadth and depth values were compared by one-way ANOVA with Sidak's multiple comparisons tests. TCRdb provides this immuneACCESS table in a form limited to in-frame rearrangements. Some clones are lacking; in checked studies, under half of them reflect an unresolved V gene, and why the rest are absent is not known. That table is the source of V, J and clone size, and D and trimming were worked out from the DNA. For this sample the table gives 140,000 to 150,000 clones, of which around 93% were detected only once. The ten largest clonotypes hold around 3.3% of the sample.

Per the publication, the time point label means: about 28 days (+/-7) after the second vaccine dose. AZD1222 recipients whose second dose came at about 4 weeks and those whose second dose came at about 12 weeks were combined into one group, since spike-specific TCR depth and breadth did not differ between the two schedules. Vaccinee samples came from UK trials COV001 and COV002, including a single-blind randomized controlled phase 2/3 trial of AZD1222 (ChAdOx1 nCoV-19) in healthy adults. Trial participant PBMC samples were collected at day 0 and day 28 after the second dose for TCRbeta chain sequencing. This record belongs to a study of T cell responses to AZD1222 COVID-19 vaccine listed by TCRdb under 2021. Background on the whole study: TCR sequencing was performed for about 250 trial participants, of whom 200 to 210 were given two doses of AZD1222 and roughly 25 were given two doses of MenACWY control vaccine. Trial participants were enrolled into age subgroups of 18-55, 56-69 and 70-plus years, which contained around 150, 28 and 57 TCR-sequenced participants, respectively. Broader findings and caveats from the paper: Because no day 14 peak-response samples were available, the repertoires could be characterized only after the peak T cell response. CD4 TCRs associated with the vaccine covered the entire spike protein, and the dominant responses were in regions 160-218 and 743-854. Reportedly, close to half of the unique spike-specific TCRs recognized epitopes lying outside the regions that are mutated in the B.1.351 and B.1.1.7 variants. Conclusions about previously exposed vaccinees are limited, since just five or six AZD1222 recipients were seropositive for SARS-CoV-2 at baseline. After two AZD1222 doses, both the breadth and the depth of spike-specific TCRs were significantly higher than at day 0 and than in MenACWY recipients. In the small 56-69-year group, the increase in depth fell short of significance, most likely because of low power. Participants were mostly white British, with more females than males. The authors suggested clonal diversity may have been underestimated.

The germline V gene encodes CDR1 SGHRS and CDR2 YFSETQ. V is pruned by 3 bases and J by 4 bases, leaving 1 base of the junction without a gene match. Measured from the cysteine to the phenylalanine, the CDR3 is 13 residues long. The sequence is cut down to CDR3 DNA, 39 bases in frame from base 1. The sample consisted of peripheral blood, taken 28 days after the second AZD1222 dose. The receptor was derived from an adult who received the AZD1222 COVID-19 vaccine. Recombination linked TRBV5-1 to TRBJ1-1; TRBD1 agrees with 9 junctional bases. The CDR3 has the sequence CASSWGQGTEAFF. The sequenced DNA is TGCGCCAGCAGCTGGGGACAGGGCACTGAAGCTTTCTTT.